This entry lists 25 T cell receptor beta chains sequenced from one sample in a study of shared clonotypes between healthy human individuals. Repertoires were generated with immunoSEQ multiplex PCR, while TCRdb's copy carries only in-frame clones and drops some. Of more than 2,000,000 clones in the sample, about 92% were seen once. Input material: naive CD4+ T cells sorted from blood. Subset indicated: CD45RA+ positively selected. Receptors were obtained from a man aged 18 to 29 in good health.

The chain uses TRBV4-2 and TRBJ2-3; the match to TRBD2 covers 8 bases. The length of the CDR3 is 17 residues. V lost 0 bases to trimming and J lost 4 bases; unmatched junction nucleotides: 9. CDR1 is LGHNA, CDR2 YNFKEQ, per germline. CDR3 amino acids: CASSQDKAGGPSDTQYF. The DNA for the CDR3 is TGTGCCAGCAGCCAAGATAAGGCGGGGGGACCCTCAGATACGCAGTATTTT.

The rearrangement links TRBV6-5 to TRBJ2-7, with D perhaps TRBD1 (5 bases). The CDR3 sequence is 15 residues long. Trimming removed 5 bases from V and 6 bases from J, with 20 bases in between. Germline V gene lookup returns CDR1 MNHEY and CDR2 SVGAGI. This chain's CDR3 is CASSPRGLIPGEQYF. In DNA form, the CDR3 reads TGTGCCAGCAGTCCAAGGGGCCTTATTCCCGGCGAGCAGTACTTC.

The chain carries TRBV30 and TRBJ2-5, with D hard to call. The CDR3 is 11 residues long. Trimming left V 8 bases short and J 5 bases short, with 12 bases between. Germline V gives CDR1 GTSNPN, CDR2 SVGIG (reference sequence). The CDR3 sequence is CALIVVETQYF. In DNA, the CDR3 is TGTGCCCTGATAGTGGTGGAGACCCAGTACTTC.

This rearrangement joins TRBV30 to TRBJ2-3; TRBD2 matches at 11 bases. V was clipped by 7 bases and J by 3 bases; unmatched bases: 6. This CDR3 spans 14 amino acids. Germline CDR1 reads GTSNPN; CDR2 reads SVGIG (reference sequence). The CDR3: CAFQGTSGTDTQYF. The CDR3 region has the DNA TGTGCCTTCCAGGGGACTAGCGGTACAGATACGCAGTATTTT.

V usage is TRBV5-1 and J usage is TRBJ1-1; no definite D call. The V and J ends lost 4 bases and 6 bases respectively, with 16 bases between them. The length of the CDR3 is 14 residues. The germline gives CDR1 SGHRS, CDR2 YFSETQ. The chain's CDR3 is CASSPIGLFAEAFF. The CDR3 nucleotides are TGCGCCAGCAGCCCTATAGGCTTGTTTGCTGAAGCTTTCTTT.

The V call is TRBV10-3, the J call TRBJ2-2, with a weak D call TRBD2 (6 bases). There are 19 residues in the CDR3. Germline V gene lookup returns CDR1 ENHRY and CDR2 SYGVKD. V gave up 5 bases and J gave up 0 bases, with 22 bases separating them. CDR3 residues: CAISKRRGLTLTNTGELFF. CDR3 sequence (DNA): TGTGCCATCAGTAAAAGAAGGGGACTCACTTTGACGAACACCGGGGAGCTGTTTTTT.

The chain is built from TRBV5-4 and TRBJ2-7, with 9 bases matching TRBD1. In germline, CDR1 is SGHNT, CDR2 YYREEE (reference sequence). V trimming: 4 bases; J trimming: 3 bases; junction bases outside the gene matches: 11. The CDR3 is 16 amino acids. The CDR3 DNA follows: TGTGCCAGCAGCACGTCCGGGACAGGGAGGGACTACGAGCAGTACTTC. Translation gives CASSTSGTGRDYEQYF.

The chain employs TRBV25-1 and TRBJ1-1; 7 bases fit TRBD1. This CDR3 spans 15 amino acids. Germline V lookup: CDR1 MGHDK, CDR2 SYGVNS. V lost 6 bases to trimming and J lost 4 bases; unmatched junction nucleotides: 11. In nucleotides, the CDR3 is TGTGCCAGCAGCGCCCAAAGCAGGGGGGTCACTGAAGCTTTCTTT. As protein: CASSAQSRGVTEAFF.

CDR3 in amino acids: CASSLGTGGGGNGYTF. The DNA for the CDR3 is TGTGCCAGCAGCTTAGGAACAGGGGGCGGAGGGAATGGCTACACCTTC. The V call is TRBV7-2, the J call TRBJ1-2; 9 nucleotides match TRBD1. CDR1 is SGHTA and CDR2 is FQGNSA in the germline V gene. CDR3 length equals 16 residues. Trimming took 1 base from V and 6 from J; bases not matched to a gene: 9.

The V call is TRBV11-2, the J call TRBJ2-1, with 7 nucleotides matching TRBD1. Germline V gene lookup returns CDR1 SGHAT and CDR2 FQNNGV. The CDR3 extends over 15 amino acids. After removal of 7 bases from V and 0 bases from J, the junction contained 6 bases not matched to a gene. In DNA form, the CDR3 reads TGTGCCAGCAACGACAGGGCCAGCTCCTACAATGAGCAGTTCTTC. Translation gives CASNDRASSYNEQFF.

The J gene is TRBJ2-3, the V gene TRBV2, with 11 bases identical to TRBD1. The CDR3 loop spans 16 amino acids. The V segment lost 5 bases and the J segment 4 bases; nucleotides outside the gene matches: 8. The V gene's germline CDR1 is SNHLY and CDR2 FYNNEI. The CDR3 sequence is CASSLGTGGGADTQYF. In DNA form, the CDR3 reads TGTGCCAGCAGTCTTGGGACAGGGGGAGGGGCAGATACGCAGTATTTT.

This sequence joins TRBV14 and TRBJ1-1; 9 bases are shared with TRBD1. V shed 3 bases and J 7 bases; nucleotides not matched to a gene: 0. This CDR3 is built from 12 residues. Germline V gene sequence: CDR1 SGHDN, CDR2 FVKESK. The CDR3 is CASSQDRGEAFF. In DNA, the CDR3 is TGTGCCAGCAGCCAGGACAGGGGTGAAGCTTTCTTT. Using reference TRBV14 and TRBJ1-1 for the parts outside the CDR3, the full variable domain is EAGVTQFPSHSVIEKGQTVTLRCDPISGHDNLYWYRRVMGKEIKFLLHFVKESKQDESGMPNNRFLAERTGGTYSTLKVQPAELEDSGVYFCASSQDRGEAFFGQGTRLTVV.

The rearrangement joins TRBV29-1 to TRBJ2-4, with D maybe TRBD2 (6 bases). This CDR3 is built from 15 residues. Trimming removed 1 base from V and 4 bases from J, with 14 bases in between. Looked up from germline, CDR1 is SQVTM and CDR2 is ANQGSEA. CDR3 amino acids: CSVEGGAGLKNIQYF. In DNA, the CDR3 is TGCAGCGTTGAAGGGGGAGCGGGTTTGAAAAACATTCAGTACTTC.

The CDR3, as DNA: TGTGCCATCAGTCTTACTTCATCCCGTAGGCTGGTTTCTGGGGCCAACGTCCTGACTTTC. As protein: CAISLTSSRRLVSGANVLTF. The gene calls are TRBV10-3 and TRBJ2-6; D gene uncertain. The V gene's germline CDR1 is ENHRY and CDR2 SYGVKD. Trimming shortened V by 5 bases and J by 1 base, and 24 bases separated the two germline ends. This CDR3 is built from 20 residues.

The V and J genes are TRBV11-2 and TRBJ2-7; unclear D gene. Germline CDR1 SGHAT, CDR2 FQNNGV. The CDR3 spans 15 residues. Trimming took off 0 bases at V and 5 bases at J, with 14 bases between the two ends. This CDR3 is CASSLDIQNFHEQYF. The CDR3 DNA sequence: TGTGCCAGCAGCTTAGATATACAGAATTTCCACGAGCAGTACTTC.

In DNA form, the CDR3 reads TGTGCCAGCAGCTTGTTCCCCGACAGCACAGATACGCAGTATTTT. This encodes CASSLFPDSTDTQYF. The V call is TRBV5-6, the J call TRBJ2-3; the D is unclear. Trimming took 1 base from V and 0 from J, leaving 9 bases between them. The CDR3 covers 15 residues. From germline, CDR1 is SGHDT and CDR2 YYEEEE. Based on the CDR3 plus reference TRBV5-6 and TRBJ2-3, the full variable domain is DAGVTQSPTHLIKTRGQQVTLRCSPKSGHDTVSWYQQALGQGPQFIFQYYEEEERQRGNFPDRFSGHQFPNYSSELNVNALLLGDSALYLCASSLFPDSTDTQYFGPGTRLTVL.

DNA for the CDR3: TGTGCCAGTAGATCTGGACAGCGCACAGATACGCAGTATTTT. Translation: CASRSGQRTDTQYF. The chain uses TRBV27 and TRBJ2-3, with D tentatively TRBD1 (6 bases). The ends were cut back, 9 bases at V and 1 base at J, with 14 bases in the middle. The germline V gene encodes CDR1 MNHEY and CDR2 SMNVEV (reference sequence). CDR3 length equals 14 residues.

The rearrangement joins TRBV6-1 to TRBJ2-5, with 7 bases aligning to TRBD1. Germline V gene lookup returns CDR1 MNHNS and CDR2 SASEGT. With V trimmed by 7 bases and J by 5 bases, 10 bases remained unmatched. The CDR3 sequence is 14 residues long. For the CDR3, the DNA is TGTGCCAGCAACTACAGGGGTATCGAGGAGACCCAGTACTTC. Protein product: CASNYRGIEETQYF.

This chain links TRBV19 with TRBJ2-3; the match to TRBD1 covers 7 bases. Germline assignment: CDR1 LNHDA and CDR2 SQIVND (reference sequence). The CDR3 has 15 amino acids. Trimming at V came to 5 bases and at J to 4 bases, leaving 9 bases not matched to a gene. The CDR3 here is CASSLTGNNPDTQYF. In nucleotides, the CDR3 is TGTGCCAGTAGTCTGACAGGGAATAATCCAGATACGCAGTATTTT.

Here the CDR3 DNA reads TGTGCCAGCAGCTTACGTCCGGTTGCAACTAATGAAAAACTGTTTTTT. Translation gives CASSLRPVATNEKLFF. This sequence joins TRBV7-9 and TRBJ1-4, with D hard to call. Germline values: CDR1 SEHNR, CDR2 FQNEAQ (reference sequence). Trimming cost V 2 bases and J 0 bases, with 10 bases left between them. The CDR3 is made up of 16 amino acids.

The rearrangement links TRBV2 to TRBJ1-5; D is uncertain. V lost 9 bases and J lost 5, with 11 bases in between. From germline, CDR1 is SNHLY and CDR2 FYNNEI. The CDR3 contains 12 residues. CDR3 nucleotide sequence: TGTGCCAGTAGACTTGGGGATCAGCCCCAGCATTTT. Translation gives CASRLGDQPQHF. Combining the CDR3 with reference TRBV2 and TRBJ1-5 gives the whole variable domain EPEVTQTPSHQVTQMGQEVILRCVPISNHLYFYWYRQILGQKVEFLVSFYNNEISEKSEIFDDQFSVERPDGSNFTLKIRSTKLEDSAMYFCASRLGDQPQHFGDGTRLSIL.

The chain joins TRBV28 to TRBJ1-5; D not resolved. CDR1 and CDR2 from the germline V gene are MDHEN and SYDVKM. Trimming removed 4 bases at V and 5 bases at J, with 12 bases between. The CDR3 extends over 14 amino acids. The CDR3 sequence: CASSWPEGDQPQHF. CDR3 nucleotide sequence: TGTGCCAGCAGTTGGCCCGAGGGAGATCAGCCCCAGCATTTT.

The J gene is TRBJ2-3, the V gene TRBV6-1; D remains unclear. The CDR3 spans 13 residues. Germline V lookup: CDR1 MNHNS, CDR2 SASEGT. Deletions cut 7 bases from V and 3 bases from J, with 11 bases between. CDR3 loop: CASTRVGTDTQYF. CDR3 DNA: TGTGCCAGCACCCGGGTAGGGACAGATACGCAGTATTTT.

This chain uses TRBV19 with TRBJ1-2, with 8 bases aligning to TRBD1. The CDR3 has 13 amino acids. Germline loops: CDR1 LNHDA, CDR2 SQIVND (reference sequence). With 4 bases clipped from V and 6 bases from J, the junction kept 4 bases outside the gene matches. CDR3: CASSTNRGDGYTF. Here the CDR3 DNA reads TGTGCCAGTAGTACGAACAGGGGGGATGGCTACACCTTC.

V and J are TRBV4-1 and TRBJ2-3; TRBD2 matches 16 bases. The CDR3 has 15 residues. V shed 4 bases and J 13 bases; nucleotides not matched to a gene: 8. Germline CDR1 reads MGHRA; CDR2 reads YSYEKL. This CDR3 reads CASSPTTGLAGGEYF. The CDR3 DNA sequence: TGCGCCAGCAGCCCTACTACGGGACTAGCGGGGGGGGAGTATTTT.